A selection of T cell receptor beta chains follows, all from one sample in a study of CD8 T cells in ankylosing spondylitis. TCRdb reprocessed the 5' RACE reads with MiXCR, giving one entry per CDR3 protein. The data show some 340,000 distinct CDR3 sequences, about 15% seen once. Material: blood, either unsorted or a sorted T cell fraction (not recorded which). The source is a male donor with ankylosing spondylitis or in good health (not recorded which). Both conserved end residues are part of each CDR3. The D gene is left open where the match is weak. Only some rows state a clone size, as once, few, many or a class for expanded clones.

TRBJ2-7 | many | TRBV7-9 | NA | CASSRLDEQYF | TGTGCCAGCAGCCGTTTGGACGAGCAGTACTTC
TRBJ2-1 | NA | TRBV7-3 | TRBD1 | CASSPDRRGQAASFSSYNEQFF | TGTGCCAGCAGCCCGGACAGGCGCGGACAGGCTGCCTCATTTAGCTCCTACAATGAGCAGTTCTTC
TRBJ2-2 | few | TRBV12-3/TRBV12-4 | NA | CASSLTGGELFF | TGTGCCAGCAGTTTAACAGGCGGGGAGCTGTTTTTT
TRBJ2-7 | NA | TRBV5-6 | NA | CASSPRILSYEQYF | TGTGCCAGCAGCCCGAGGATCCTCTCCTACGAGCAGTACTTC
TRBJ2-7 | NA | TRBV29-1 | NA | CSVGRGGVVYEQYF | TGCAGCGTTGGAAGGGGGGGCGTTGTGTACGAGCAGTACTTC
TRBJ2-7 | many | TRBV20-1 | NA | CSARQGNEQYF | TGCAGTGCTAGACAGGGAAACGAGCAGTACTTC
TRBJ2-1 | NA | TRBV7-8 | TRBD2 | CASSRDSGGLKGEQFF | TGTGCCAGCAGCCGAGACTCGGGGGGGCTAAAGGGTGAGCAGTTCTTC
TRBJ2-7 | NA | TRBV12-3/TRBV12-4 | TRBD1 | CASSFAGTGGNEQYF | TGTGCCAGCAGTTTCGCCGGGACAGGGGGGAACGAGCAGTACTTC
TRBJ2-3 | NA | TRBV6-2/TRBV6-3 | TRBD2 | CASSSHSGSRADTQYF | TGTGCCAGCAGTTCCCATAGCGGGAGCAGGGCAGATACGCAGTATTTT
TRBJ1-4 | few | TRBV4-1 | NA | CASSHLGRQNEKLFF | TGCGCCAGCAGCCACCTCGGACGGCAGAATGAAAAACTGTTTTTT
TRBJ2-1 | few | TRBV11-2 | NA | CASSSIRSSGEQFF | TGTGCCAGCAGCTCGATTAGGAGCTCGGGGGAGCAGTTCTTC
TRBJ1-1 | NA | TRBV6-6 | NA | CATGVMGTEAFF | TGTGCCACAGGGGTTATGGGCACTGAAGCTTTCTTT
TRBJ2-7 | NA | TRBV9 | NA | CASSVGVDRSYEQYF | TGTGCCAGCAGCGTAGGCGTTGACAGGTCCTACGAGCAGTACTTC
TRBJ2-2 | few | TRBV5-1 | NA | CASRFREDGELFF | TGCGCCAGCAGATTCAGGGAGGACGGGGAGCTGTTTTTT
TRBJ2-1 | few | TRBV18 | TRBD2 | CASSPILAGVGNEQFF | TGTGCCAGCTCGCCAATACTAGCGGGAGTAGGAAATGAGCAGTTCTTC
TRBJ2-7 | few | TRBV9 | TRBD2 | CASSVNPAGGYEQYF | TGTGCCAGCAGCGTAAATCCAGCGGGAGGGTACGAGCAGTACTTC
TRBJ1-5 | NA | TRBV4-1 | NA | CASSSQDYDQPQHF | TGCGCCAGCAGTTCACAGGATTACGATCAGCCCCAGCATTTT
TRBJ1-2 | few | TRBV12-3/TRBV12-4 | NA | CASRGAGLWGYTF | TGTGCCAGCAGAGGGGCAGGACTGTGGGGCTACACCTTC
TRBJ1-6 | NA | TRBV6-4 | NA | CASSDPQVLRYNSPLHF | TGTGCCAGCAGTGACCCCCAGGTTTTAAGGTATAATTCACCCCTCCACTTT
TRBJ1-1 | few | TRBV5-1 | NA | CASSLGQLDTEAFF | TGCGCCAGCAGCTTGGGACAGTTGGACACTGAAGCTTTCTTT
TRBJ2-7 | few | TRBV12-5 | NA | CASGLGPGTYEQYF | TGTGCTAGTGGTTTGGGTCCAGGCACCTACGAGCAGTACTTC
TRBJ2-7 | NA | TRBV10-3 | NA | CAISEEGLLLGYEQYF | TGTGCCATCAGTGAAGAAGGACTACTTCTAGGGTACGAGCAGTACTTC
TRBJ1-1 | NA | TRBV6-5 | TRBD1 | CASSYRPGGRGVAEAFF | TGTGCCAGCAGTTACAGGCCAGGGGGGCGGGGAGTGGCTGAAGCTTTCTTT
TRBJ1-1 | NA | TRBV7-9 | TRBD1 | CASRSYRTGDTEAFF | TGTGCCAGCAGGTCGTATAGGACAGGGGACACTGAAGCTTTCTTT
TRBJ2-7 | few | TRBV5-6 | TRBD1 | CASRRDRGLCEQYF | TGTGCCAGCAGGAGGGACAGGGGCTTGTGCGAGCAGTACTTC
TRBJ1-1 | NA | TRBV6-1 | TRBD1 | CASKDRDAEAFF | TGTGCCAGCAAAGACAGGGACGCTGAAGCTTTCTTT
TRBJ2-1 | few | TRBV12-3/TRBV12-4 | TRBD2 | CASTQGLIAGTDNEQFF | TGTGCCAGCACCCAAGGTCTGATAGCGGGGACGGACAATGAGCAGTTCTTC
TRBJ2-2 | few | TRBV15 | TRBD2 | CATSRGGRPTGELFF | TGTGCCACCAGCAGGGGCGGGAGGCCCACCGGGGAGCTGTTTTTT
TRBJ2-1 | few | TRBV4-1 | NA | CASSQSDLGNEQFF | TGCGCCAGCAGCCAATCAGATTTAGGCAATGAGCAGTTCTTC
TRBJ2-1 | NA | TRBV10-3 | TRBD1 | CVFRSGQADNEQFF | TGTGTCTTCCGGTCGGGACAGGCAGACAATGAGCAGTTCTTC
TRBJ2-1 | few | TRBV20-1 | TRBD1 | CSARGDRVGNEQFF | TGCAGTGCTAGAGGGGACAGGGTAGGCAATGAGCAGTTCTTC
TRBJ1-1 | few | TRBV10-3 | NA | CAIRDRGTEAFF | TGTGCCATCAGAGACCGTGGGACTGAAGCTTTCTTT
TRBJ2-5 | many | TRBV3-1 | TRBD1 | CASSQGGTGFLGETQYF | TGTGCCAGCAGCCAAGGAGGGACAGGGTTTTTGGGAGAGACCCAGTACTTC
TRBJ2-1 | NA | TRBV29-1 | TRBD2 | CSVGRGLAGTYNEQFF | TGCAGCGTGGGGAGAGGGCTAGCGGGTACCTACAATGAGCAGTTCTTC
TRBJ2-7 | few | TRBV15 | TRBD2 | CATSRSGGYYEQYF | TGTGCCACCAGCAGATCCGGGGGGTACTACGAGCAGTACTTC
TRBJ1-2 | few | TRBV20-1 | NA | CSASILAFAGYTF | TGCAGTGCTAGTATATTGGCTTTCGCCGGCTACACCTTC